This TCR beta chain emerged from a study of long-term antiretroviral therapy in people with HIV. The sample holds one count of this clone. Its antigen is still unknown. At minimum, one pre-ART and two post-ART PBMC samples were obtained from each donor. CDR1 is KGHSH and CDR2 is LQKENI in the germline V gene. Trimming cost V 1 base and J 4 bases; bases outside gene matches: 4. The length of the CDR3 is 15 residues. Survey level was the resolution at which the v3.0 immunoSEQ assay ran. Sequencing used immunoSEQ multiplex PCR; TCRdb keeps in-frame clones, though not all of them. The data show some 38,000 clones, 75% to 90% seen once. Whole-study findings and limits: No data on ART adherence, viral resistance or therapy changes. Pre-ART clonal expansions dominated every time point's repertoire.

V and J are TRBV18 and TRBJ1-1, with TRBD1 matching 9 bases. This receptor was identified in a man aged 18 to 29 with HIV. The source was unsorted PBMCs, collected 1.5 years after starting antiretroviral therapy. The CDR3 coding sequence is TGTGCCAGCTCACCACTTGGACAGGGGAGCACTGAAGCTTTCTTT. It specifies CASSPLGQGSTEAFF.